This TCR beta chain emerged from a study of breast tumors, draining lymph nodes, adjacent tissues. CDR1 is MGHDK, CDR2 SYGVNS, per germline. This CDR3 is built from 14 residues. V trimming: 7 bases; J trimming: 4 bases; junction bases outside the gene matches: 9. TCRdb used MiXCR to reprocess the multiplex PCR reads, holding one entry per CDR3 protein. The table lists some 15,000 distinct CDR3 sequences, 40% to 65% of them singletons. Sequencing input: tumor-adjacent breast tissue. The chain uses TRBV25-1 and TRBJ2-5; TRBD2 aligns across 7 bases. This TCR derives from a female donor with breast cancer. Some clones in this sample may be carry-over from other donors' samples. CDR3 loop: CASTEAGDLETQYF. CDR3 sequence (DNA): TGTGCCAGCACCGAGGCGGGAGATTTAGAGACCCAGTACTTC.